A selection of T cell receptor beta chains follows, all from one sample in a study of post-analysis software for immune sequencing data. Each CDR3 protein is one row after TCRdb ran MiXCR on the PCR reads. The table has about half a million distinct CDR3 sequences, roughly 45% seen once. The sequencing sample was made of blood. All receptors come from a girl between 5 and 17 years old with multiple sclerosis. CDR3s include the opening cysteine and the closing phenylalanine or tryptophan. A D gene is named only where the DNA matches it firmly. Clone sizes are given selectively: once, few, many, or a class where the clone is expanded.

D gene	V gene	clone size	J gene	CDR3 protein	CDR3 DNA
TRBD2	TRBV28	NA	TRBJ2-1	CASRGLAGLYNEQFF	TGTGCCAGCAGGGGACTAGCGGGATTATACAATGAGCAGTTCTTC
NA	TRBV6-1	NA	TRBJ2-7	CASREMLTYEQYF	TGTGCCAGCAGAGAAATGTTGACCTACGAGCAGTACTTC
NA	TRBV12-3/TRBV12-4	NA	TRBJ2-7	CASSHDSYEQYF	TGTGCCAGCAGCCATGATAGTTACGAGCAGTACTTC
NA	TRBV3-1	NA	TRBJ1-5	CASSQDALAGQPQHF	TGTGCCAGCAGCCAAGATGCCCTGGCAGGTCAGCCCCAGCATTTT
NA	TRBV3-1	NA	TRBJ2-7	CASSHDRDITYEQYF	TGTGCCAGCAGCCATGACCGGGACATCACCTACGAGCAGTACTTC
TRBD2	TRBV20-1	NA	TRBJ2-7	CSARDLGLADKRYEQYF	TGCAGTGCTAGAGACCTCGGACTAGCGGATAAGAGGTACGAGCAGTACTTC
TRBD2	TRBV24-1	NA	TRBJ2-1	CATSDRTSGPYNEQFF	TGTGCCACCAGTGATCGGACTAGCGGGCCCTACAATGAGCAGTTCTTC
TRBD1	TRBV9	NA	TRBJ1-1	CASSVQGGFDTEAFF	TGTGCCAGCAGCGTACAGGGGGGATTTGACACTGAAGCTTTCTTT
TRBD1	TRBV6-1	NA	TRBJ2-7	CASSEKDRGDYEQYF	TGTGCCAGCAGTGAGAAGGACAGGGGTGACTACGAGCAGTACTTC
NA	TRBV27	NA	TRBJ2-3	CASRGPEAFSDTQYF	TGTGCCAGCAGAGGACCGGAGGCTTTTAGTGATACGCAGTATTTT
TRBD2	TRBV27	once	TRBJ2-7	CASSLASGDPLYEQYF	TGTGCCAGCAGCCTAGCTAGCGGGGATCCCCTTTACGAGCAGTACTTC
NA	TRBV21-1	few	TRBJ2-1	CASSKACNRFADEQFF	TGTGCCAGCAGCAAAGCGTGCAATAGGTTCGCAGATGAGCAGTTCTTC
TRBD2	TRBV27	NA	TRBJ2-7	CASTAIGGSLSYEQYF	TGTGCCAGCACCGCAATTGGCGGGAGCCTATCCTACGAGCAGTACTTC
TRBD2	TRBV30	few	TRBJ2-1	CAWSWRETGNEQFF	TGTGCCTGGAGTTGGCGGGAGACGGGGAATGAGCAGTTCTTC
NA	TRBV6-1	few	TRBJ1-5	CASSEAPSQPQHF	TGTGCCAGCAGTGAAGCCCCCAGTCAGCCCCAGCATTTT
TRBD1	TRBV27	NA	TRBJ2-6	CASTRTGAVSGANVLTF	TGTGCCAGCACCCGGACAGGTGCTGTCTCTGGGGCCAACGTCCTGACTTTC
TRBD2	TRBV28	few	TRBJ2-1	CASSAGVDEQFF	TGTGCCAGTAGTGCGGGGGTGGATGAGCAGTTCTTC
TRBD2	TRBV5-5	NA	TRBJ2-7	CASRGGSTSGASYEQYF	TGTGCCAGCAGGGGCGGCAGCACTAGCGGCGCCTCCTACGAGCAGTACTTC
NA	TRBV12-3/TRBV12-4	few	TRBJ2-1	CASSRGTSSYNEQFF	TGTGCCAGCAGTAGAGGCACTTCCTCCTACAATGAGCAGTTCTTC
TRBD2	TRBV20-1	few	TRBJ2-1	CSARDGGVGGHEQFF	TGCAGTGCTAGAGATGGGGGGGTGGGGGGTCATGAGCAGTTCTTC
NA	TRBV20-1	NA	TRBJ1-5	CSAVTGGDTNQPQHF	TGCAGTGCCGTTACAGGCGGGGACACCAATCAGCCCCAGCATTTT
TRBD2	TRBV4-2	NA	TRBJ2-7	CASSQASGSFYEQYF	TGTGCCAGCAGCCAAGCTAGCGGGAGTTTCTACGAGCAGTACTTC
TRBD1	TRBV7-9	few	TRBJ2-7	CASSLSGTGDEQYF	TGTGCCAGCAGCTTATCCGGGACAGGGGACGAGCAGTACTTC
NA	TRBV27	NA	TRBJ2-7	CASKRGVTYEQYF	TGTGCCAGCAAAAGGGGGGTCACCTACGAGCAGTACTTC
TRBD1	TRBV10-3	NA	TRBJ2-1	CASKNRDSPYNEQFF	TGTGCCAGCAAAAACCGGGACAGTCCCTACAATGAGCAGTTCTTC
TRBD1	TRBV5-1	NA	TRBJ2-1	CASSPRDREQFF	TGCGCCAGCAGCCCCCGGGACAGGGAACAGTTCTTC
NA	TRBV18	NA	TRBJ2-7	CASSPKGQGNYEQYF	TGTGCCAGCTCACCAAAGGGGCAGGGGAACTACGAGCAGTACTTC
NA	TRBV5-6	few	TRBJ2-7	CASSLFASASYEQYF	TGTGCCAGCAGCTTGTTTGCTAGCGCATCCTACGAGCAGTACTTC
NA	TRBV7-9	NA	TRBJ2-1	CASSSREAYDNEQFF	TGTGCCAGCAGCTCCCGGGAAGCATATGACAATGAGCAGTTCTTC
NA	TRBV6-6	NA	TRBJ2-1	CASTSRGGPGEGNEQFF	TGTGCCAGCACCTCGAGGGGGGGACCGGGAGAGGGCAATGAGCAGTTCTTC
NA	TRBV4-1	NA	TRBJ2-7	CASSQEQGTPYEQYF	TGCGCCAGCAGCCAAGAGCAGGGCACCCCCTACGAGCAGTACTTC
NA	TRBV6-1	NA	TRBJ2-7	CASINRDVGSYEQYF	TGTGCCAGCATCAACCGGGACGTCGGATCCTACGAGCAGTACTTC
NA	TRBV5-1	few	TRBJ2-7	CASNRAPGGDEQYF	TGCGCCAGCAACAGGGCCCCCGGGGGCGACGAGCAGTACTTC
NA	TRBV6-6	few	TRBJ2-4	CASKGEAKNIQYF	TGTGCCAGCAAAGGGGAAGCCAAAAACATTCAGTACTTC
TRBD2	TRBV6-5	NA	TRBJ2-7	CASSYSPGLAKQQYF	TGTGCCAGCAGTTACTCCCCGGGACTAGCGAAGCAGCAGTACTTC